These 8 T cell receptor beta chains were sequenced from one sample in a study of OX40 agonist ivuxolimab in advanced cancers. Generated by immunoSEQ multiplex PCR, the TCRdb table keeps only in-frame clones and is missing some. This sample has roughly 35,000 clones, with approximately 78% found just once. The specimen was CD4+ or CD8+ T cells sorted from blood, collected in a trial of the OX40 agonist ivuxolimab. Receptor source: an adult with an advanced solid tumor such as melanoma, head and neck, liver or kidney cancer.

The chain carries TRBV10-2 and TRBJ1-4; a weak D match, TRBD1 (5 bases). The CDR3 consists of 14 residues. V dropped 2 bases and J dropped 3 bases, with 7 bases sitting between them. Looked up from germline, CDR1 is WSHSY and CDR2 is SAAADI. This chain's CDR3 is CASSEIGANEKLFF. The CDR3 nucleotides are TGCGCCAGCAGTGAGATAGGGGCTAATGAAAAACTGTTTTTT.

The chain links TRBV5-8 to TRBJ1-2; D remains unclear. The CDR3 loop spans 13 amino acids. CDR1 and CDR2 from the germline V gene are SGHTS and YDEGEE. V lost 0 bases to trimming and J lost 3 bases, with 6 bases between them. CDR3 residues: CASSLAPDYGYTF. CDR3 bases: TGTGCCAGCAGCTTGGCCCCCGACTATGGCTACACCTTC.

V gene TRBV6-5 combines with J gene TRBJ1-2; TRBD1 might be the D (6 bases). The germline CDR1 and CDR2 sequences are MNHEY and SVGAGI. This CDR3 is built from 14 residues. V lost 6 bases and J 1 base, leaving 12 bases between the germline ends. The DNA for the CDR3 is TGTGCCAGCAGAACTGACAGGATTAACTATGGCTACACCTTC. This sequence encodes CASRTDRINYGYTF.

As regards this clone: A read error may account for a junction end that differs from germline. The V call is TRBV7-7, the J call TRBJ2-1, with 11 nucleotides matching TRBD2. The CDR3 runs 15 residues. The germline V gene has CDR1 SSHAT and CDR2 FNYEAQ (reference sequence). CDR3 in DNA: TGTGCTAGCAGCAAGGCGCTAGCGGGAGGAGACGAGCAGTTCTTC. Encoded protein: CASSKALAGGDEQFF.

V and J are TRBV4-2 and TRBJ2-7, with a possible D match to TRBD2 (6 bases). There are 16 residues in the CDR3. The V and J ends lost 0 bases and 0 bases respectively, with 12 bases between them. Germline-derived CDR1 and CDR2 are LGHNA and YNFKEQ. CDR3 in amino acids: CASSQEGTGVSYEQYF. The DNA of the CDR3 is TGTGCCAGCAGCCAAGAAGGGACGGGGGTCTCCTACGAGCAGTACTTC.

This clone was recorded a few times. The chain is built from TRBV29-1 and TRBJ2-3; 11 bases align to TRBD1. The V gene's germline CDR1 is SQVTM and CDR2 ANQGSEA. CDR3 length equals 19 residues. With V trimmed by 6 bases and J by 1 base, 18 bases remained unmatched. This chain's CDR3 is CSVLTTRTGGLWGTDTQYF. DNA of the CDR3: TGCAGCGTACTAACGACCCGGACAGGGGGCTTATGGGGCACAGATACGCAGTATTTT.

This rearrangement joins TRBV9 to TRBJ1-2, with 10 bases that match TRBD1. With 4 bases clipped from V and 1 base from J, the junction kept 10 bases outside the gene matches. Germline V CDR1 and CDR2: SGDLS, YYNGEE. The CDR3 totals 17 residues. CDR3 bases: TGTGCCAGCAGCCTCAACCCCCGGGACAGGGGTAACTATGGCTACACCTTC. This codes for CASSLNPRDRGNYGYTF.

The V and J genes are TRBV6-1 and TRBJ1-5; D is undetermined. Germline lookup yields CDR1 MNHNS and CDR2 SASEGT. The CDR3 spans 13 residues. V lost 10 bases, J lost 9 bases, and 19 bases lay in between. CDR3 protein: CAIGRDTLGPQHF. DNA of the CDR3: TGTGCCATTGGACGAGACACCCTGGGGCCCCAGCATTTT.